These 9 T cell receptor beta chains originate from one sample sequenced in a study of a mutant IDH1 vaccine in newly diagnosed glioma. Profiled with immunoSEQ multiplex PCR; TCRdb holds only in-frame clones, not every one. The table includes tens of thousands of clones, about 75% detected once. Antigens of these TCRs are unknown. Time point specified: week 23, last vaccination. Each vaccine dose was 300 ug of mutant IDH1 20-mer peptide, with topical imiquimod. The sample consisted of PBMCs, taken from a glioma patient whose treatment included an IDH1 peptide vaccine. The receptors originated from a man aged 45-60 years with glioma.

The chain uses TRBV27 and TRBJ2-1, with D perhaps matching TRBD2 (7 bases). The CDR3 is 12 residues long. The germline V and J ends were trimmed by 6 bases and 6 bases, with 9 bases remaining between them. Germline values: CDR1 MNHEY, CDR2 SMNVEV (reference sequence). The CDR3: CASRRGPNEQFF. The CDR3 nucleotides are TGTGCCAGCAGGCGGGGGCCCAATGAGCAGTTCTTC.

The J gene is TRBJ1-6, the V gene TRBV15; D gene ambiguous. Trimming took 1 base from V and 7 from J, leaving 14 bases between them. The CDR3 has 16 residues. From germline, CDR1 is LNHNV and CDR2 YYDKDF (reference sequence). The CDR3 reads CATSRARAGFNSPLHF. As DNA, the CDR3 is TGTGCCACCAGCAGAGCGAGGGCAGGATTCAATTCACCCCTCCACTTT.

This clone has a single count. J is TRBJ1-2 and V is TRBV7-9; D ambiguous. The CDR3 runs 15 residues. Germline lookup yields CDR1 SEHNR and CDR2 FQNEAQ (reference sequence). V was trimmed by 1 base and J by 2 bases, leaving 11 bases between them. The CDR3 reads CASSLGPATNYGYTF. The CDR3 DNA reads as TGTGCCAGCAGCTTAGGTCCCGCGACAAACTATGGCTACACCTTC.

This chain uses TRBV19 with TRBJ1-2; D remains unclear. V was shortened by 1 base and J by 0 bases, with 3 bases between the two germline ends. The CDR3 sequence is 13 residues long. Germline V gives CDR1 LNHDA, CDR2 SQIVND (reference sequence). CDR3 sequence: CASSIGANYGYTF. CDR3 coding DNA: TGTGCCAGTAGTATAGGGGCTAACTATGGCTACACCTTC.

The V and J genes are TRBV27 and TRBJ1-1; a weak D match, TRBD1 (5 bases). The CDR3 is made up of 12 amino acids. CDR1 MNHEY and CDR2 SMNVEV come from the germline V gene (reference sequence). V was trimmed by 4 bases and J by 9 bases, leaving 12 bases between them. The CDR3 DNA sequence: TGTGCCAGCAGTTCCCAGGGCTTCAAAGCTTTCTTT. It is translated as CASSSQGFKAFF.

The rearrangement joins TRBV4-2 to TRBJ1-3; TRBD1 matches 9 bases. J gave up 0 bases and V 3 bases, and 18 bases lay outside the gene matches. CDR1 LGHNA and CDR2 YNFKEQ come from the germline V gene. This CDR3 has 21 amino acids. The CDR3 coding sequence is TGTGCCAGCAGCCACCCATACCCGGCCGGGACAGGGTCATACTCTGGAAACACCATATATTTT. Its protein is CASSHPYPAGTGSYSGNTIYF.

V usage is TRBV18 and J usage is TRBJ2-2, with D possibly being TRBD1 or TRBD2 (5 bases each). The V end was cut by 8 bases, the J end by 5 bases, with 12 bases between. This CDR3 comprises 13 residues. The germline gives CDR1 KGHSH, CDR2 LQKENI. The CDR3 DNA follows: TGTGCCAGCACGCGCTGGGGGACCGGGGAGCTGTTTTTT. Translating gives CASTRWGTGELFF.

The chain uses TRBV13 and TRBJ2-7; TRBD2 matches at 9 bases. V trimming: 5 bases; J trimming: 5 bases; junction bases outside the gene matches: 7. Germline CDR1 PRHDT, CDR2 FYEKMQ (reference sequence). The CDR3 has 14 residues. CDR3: CASSLGLAGHEQYF. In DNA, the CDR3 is TGTGCCAGCAGCCTGGGACTAGCAGGACACGAGCAGTACTTC.

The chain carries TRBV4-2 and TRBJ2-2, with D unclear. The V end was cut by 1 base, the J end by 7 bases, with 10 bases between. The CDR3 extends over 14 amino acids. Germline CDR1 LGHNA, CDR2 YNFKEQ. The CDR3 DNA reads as TGTGCCAGCAGCCAAGGAGGCCGAGGCGGGGAGCTGTTTTTT. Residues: CASSQGGRGGELFF.